The 5 T cell receptor beta chains below all came from one sample that was sequenced in a study of cytomegalovirus exposure and HLA in healthy donors. The assay was immunoSEQ multiplex PCR, and TCRdb's table has in-frame clones only and misses some. Altogether over 50,000 clones are present, 90% to 96% being singletons, with the ten largest covering 1.2%. Sequenced sample: PBMCs. The receptors here all came from a woman under 30 in good health and CMV-seronegative.

The chain joins TRBV4-2 to TRBJ2-3; 7 bases align to TRBD2. The V gene's germline CDR1 is LGHNA and CDR2 YNFKEQ. With 1 base clipped from V and 4 bases from J, the junction kept 11 bases outside the gene matches. This CDR3 has 17 amino acids. CDR3 bases: TGTGCCAGCAGCCAAGGGGGGAGGGGCCCCGGCGCAGATACGCAGTATTTT. This codes for CASSQGGRGPGADTQYF.

This clone was recorded once. V and J are TRBV19 and TRBJ1-5; a possible D gene is TRBD1 (6 bases). The CDR3 is 15 residues long. V was clipped by 4 bases and J by 2 bases, with 12 bases between them. Germline-derived CDR1 and CDR2 are LNHDA and SQIVND (reference sequence). The CDR3 DNA sequence: TGTGCCAGTAGTACCCGGGGGGCCGGCAATCAGCCCCAGCATTTT. The encoded protein is CASSTRGAGNQPQHF. The full variable domain, rest sourced from reference TRBV19 and TRBJ1-5, is DGGITQSPKYLFRKEGQNVTLSCEQNLNHDAMYWYRQDPGQGLRLIYYSQIVNDFQKGDIAEGYSVSREKKESFPLTVTSAQKNPTAFYLCASSTRGAGNQPQHFGDGTRLSIL.

The V gene is TRBV28, the J gene TRBJ2-1, with 7 bases that match TRBD2. The junction had 10 bases not matched to a gene; V was cut back by 8 bases and J by 9 bases. The CDR3 has 13 residues. Germline loops: CDR1 MDHEN, CDR2 SYDVKM. The CDR3 loop reads CASAVGLVGEQFF. CDR3 DNA: TGTGCCAGCGCGGTTGGACTAGTCGGTGAGCAGTTCTTC.

The chain couples TRBV6-6 to TRBJ2-3; TRBD2 is a possible D gene (6 bases). Trimming took off 8 bases at V and 2 bases at J, with 14 bases between the two ends. This CDR3 has 14 amino acids. From germline, CDR1 is MNHNY and CDR2 SVGAGI (reference sequence). This CDR3 is CASAGQGPTDTQYF. The CDR3 bases are TGTGCCAGCGCGGGGCAGGGACCCACAGATACGCAGTATTTT.

The chain combines TRBV28 with TRBJ2-7, with TRBD2 as a possible D gene (6 bases). This CDR3 contains 15 residues. V dropped 0 bases and J dropped 6 bases, with 15 bases sitting between them. CDR1 and CDR2 from the germline V gene are MDHEN and SYDVKM. In nucleotides, the CDR3 is TGTGCCAGCAGTTTATGGGGGGAGGTGCGTAGCGAGCAGTACTTC. This gives the protein CASSLWGEVRSEQYF. The full variable domain, with the rest looked up from reference TRBV28 and TRBJ2-7, is DVKVTQSSRYLVKRTGEKVFLECVQDMDHENMFWYRQDPGLGLRLIYFSYDVKMKEKGDIPEGYSVSREKKERFSLILESASTNQTSMYLCASSLWGEVRSEQYFGPGTRLTVT.